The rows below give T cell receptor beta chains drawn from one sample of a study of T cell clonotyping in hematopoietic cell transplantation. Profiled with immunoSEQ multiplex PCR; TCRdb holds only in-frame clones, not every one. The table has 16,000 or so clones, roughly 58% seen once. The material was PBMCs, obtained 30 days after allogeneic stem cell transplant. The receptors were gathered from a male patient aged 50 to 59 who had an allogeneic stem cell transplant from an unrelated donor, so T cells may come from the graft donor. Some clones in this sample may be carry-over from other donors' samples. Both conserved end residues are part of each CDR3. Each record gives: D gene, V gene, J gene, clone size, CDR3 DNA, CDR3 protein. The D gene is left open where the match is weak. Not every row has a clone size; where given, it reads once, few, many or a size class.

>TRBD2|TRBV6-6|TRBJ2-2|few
TGTGCCAGCAGTTACTCTGGACCTAGCGGCGGGGAGCTGTTTTTT
CASSYSGPSGGELFF
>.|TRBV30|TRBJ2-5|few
TGTGCCTGGAGTCCTGACAGCCAAGAGACCCAGTACTTC
CAWSPDSQETQYF
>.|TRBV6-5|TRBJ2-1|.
TGTGCCAGCAGTTACCCGCCCGGTGATGAGCAGTTCTTC
CASSYPPGDEQFF
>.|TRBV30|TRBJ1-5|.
TGTGCCTGGAGTGAAGGCACCTATCAGCCCCAGCATTTT
CAWSEGTYQPQHF
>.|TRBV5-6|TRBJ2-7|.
TGTGCCAGCAGTTTGGGAGAAAGTAGAAAGTACTTC
CASSLGESRKYF
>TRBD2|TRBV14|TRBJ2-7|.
TGTGCCAGCAGCCAAGCGGGGGGATCATCGGGAGAGCAGTACTTC
CASSQAGGSSGEQYF
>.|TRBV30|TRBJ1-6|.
TGTGCCTGGAGTGTTTCCCGGACCCGAAATAATTCACCCCTCCACTTT
CAWSVSRTRNNSPLHF
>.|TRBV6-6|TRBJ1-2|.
TGTGCCAGCAGTCAAACAGGGAACGGCTACACCTTC
CASSQTGNGYTF
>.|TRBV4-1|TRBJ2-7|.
TGCGCCAGCAGCCAAGATTTGGGGCGGTTGTACGAGCAGTACTTC
CASSQDLGRLYEQYF
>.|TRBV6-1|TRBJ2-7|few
TGTGCCAGCAGTGAATTTGGTGAGGGTTCCGGCTACGAGCAGTACTTC
CASSEFGEGSGYEQYF
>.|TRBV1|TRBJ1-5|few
TGCACCAGCAGCCCAAGACAGGGCTGGAATCAGCCCCAGCATTTT
CTSSPRQGWNQPQHF
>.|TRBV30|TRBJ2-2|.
TGTGCCTGGAGAGGGTATTACACCGGGGAGCTGTTTTTT
CAWRGYYTGELFF
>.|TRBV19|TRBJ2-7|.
TGTGCCAGTCGTCAGGACAGTACCTACGAGCAGTACTTC
CASRQDSTYEQYF
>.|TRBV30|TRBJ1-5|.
TGTGCCTGGAGTGGATCTGTGTGGAATCAGCCCCAGCATTTT
CAWSGSVWNQPQHF
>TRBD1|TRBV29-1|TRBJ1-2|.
TGCAGCGTTGAAGACCAGGGGGCGAGCTATGGCTACACCTTC
CSVEDQGASYGYTF
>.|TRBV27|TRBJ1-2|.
TGTGCCAGCAGTTTAACCCCGTATAGGGACCTATATGGCTACACCTTC
CASSLTPYRDLYGYTF
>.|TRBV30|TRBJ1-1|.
TGTGCCTGGAGCTTTTCGACCCACACCTCTGAAGCTTTCTTT
CAWSFSTHTSEAFF
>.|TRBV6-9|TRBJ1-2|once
TGTGCCGGCTCAGTTACTTGGTATGGCTACACCTTC
CAGSVTWYGYTF
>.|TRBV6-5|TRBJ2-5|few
TGTGCCAGCAGTCTAGCCCGGGAGGAGACCCAGTACTTC
CASSLAREETQYF
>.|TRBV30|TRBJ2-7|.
TGTGCCTGGAGTCCTAGACCAACCCCTTACGAGCAGTACTTC
CAWSPRPTPYEQYF
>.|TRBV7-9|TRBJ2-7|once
TGTGCCAGCAGCCCCCGGGGGAGTCGAATCCACGAGCAGTACTTC
CASSPRGSRIHEQYF
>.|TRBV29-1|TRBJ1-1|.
TGCAGCGGTTCGGTATCAGGACAGAACACTGAAGCTTTCTTT
CSGSVSGQNTEAFF
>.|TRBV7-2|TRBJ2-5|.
TGTGCCAGCACCGTATCGTGGGGGGAGACCCAGTACTTC
CASTVSWGETQYF
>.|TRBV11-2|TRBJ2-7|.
TGTGCCAGCAGCTTAGGGGGGGGCCGCCTCCCCTACGAGCAGTACTTC
CASSLGGGRLPYEQYF
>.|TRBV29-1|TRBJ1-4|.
TGCAGCGCTGCCCGGAATGAAAAACTGTTTTTT
CSAARNEKLFF
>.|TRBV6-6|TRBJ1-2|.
TGTGCCAGCAGTTACAGGAATGCCTATGGCTACACCTTC
CASSYRNAYGYTF
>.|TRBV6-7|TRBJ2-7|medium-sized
TGTGCCAGCAGTTACTCGGAGACTCGCGAACTCGACTACGAGCAGTACTTC
CASSYSETRELDYEQYF
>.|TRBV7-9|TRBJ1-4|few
TGTGCCAGCAGCTTAGCTTGGGAACCTAATGAAAAACTGTTTTTT
CASSLAWEPNEKLFF
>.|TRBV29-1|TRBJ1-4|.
TGCAGCGTTGAAGAGGCCGGGACTAATGAAAAACTGTTTTTT
CSVEEAGTNEKLFF
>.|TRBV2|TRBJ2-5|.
TGTGCCAGCAGTGTAGGGGGTGCTCCCCAAGAGACCCAGTACTTC
CASSVGGAPQETQYF
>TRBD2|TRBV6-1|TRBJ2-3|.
TGTGCCAGCAGTGAAGTCCAGGCGGGAGGGCCCGCAGATACGCAGTATTTT
CASSEVQAGGPADTQYF
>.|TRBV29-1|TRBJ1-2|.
TGCAGCGTTGAACCAGGGAACTATGGCTACACCTTC
CSVEPGNYGYTF
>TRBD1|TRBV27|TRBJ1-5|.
TGTGCCAGCAGTCGACAGGGAGTCAATCAGCCCCAGCATTTT
CASSRQGVNQPQHF
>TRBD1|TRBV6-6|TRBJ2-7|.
TGTGCCAGCAGCCCACACTGGACAGGGCACGAGCAGTACTTC
CASSPHWTGHEQYF
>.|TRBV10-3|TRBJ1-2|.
TGTGCCATCAGTGAAGGAGGGGGGGTATCTAACTATGGCTACACCTTC
CAISEGGGVSNYGYTF
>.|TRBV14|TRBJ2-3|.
TGTGCCAGCAGCCAAGATCCATCTAGCACAGATACGCAGTATTTT
CASSQDPSSTDTQYF
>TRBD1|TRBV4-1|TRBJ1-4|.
TGCGCCAGCAGCCGCCTACCCGGGACAGAGGATGACAAACTGTCTTTT
CASSRLPGTEDDKLSF
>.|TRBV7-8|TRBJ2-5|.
TGTGCCAGCAGCTTAGACGGCCAACAAGAGACCCAGTACTTC
CASSLDGQQETQYF
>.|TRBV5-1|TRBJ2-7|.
TGCGCCAGCAGCTCACCGTCTTTGGGTGGCGAGCAGTACTTC
CASSSPSLGGEQYF
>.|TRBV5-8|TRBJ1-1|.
TGCGCCAGCAGCTTGGAGCCAGGGCTCCCTGAAGCTTTCTTT
CASSLEPGLPEAFF
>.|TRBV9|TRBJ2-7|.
TGTGCCAGCAGCGTAGCGGGGGCCTACGAGCAGTACTTC
CASSVAGAYEQYF
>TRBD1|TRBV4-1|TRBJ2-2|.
TGCGCCAGCAGCCAAAATGACAGGGATCTGCGTACCGGGGAGCTGTTTTTT
CASSQNDRDLRTGELFF
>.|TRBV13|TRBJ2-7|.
TGTGCCAGCAGCTTAGAGAGGCAGGAGCAGTACTTC
CASSLERQEQYF
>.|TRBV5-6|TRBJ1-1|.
TGTGCCAGCAGCTTGGTGGGGACTGAAGCTTTCTTT
CASSLVGTEAFF
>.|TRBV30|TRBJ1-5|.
TGTGCCTGGAGTTCCGGACGGGGAGCAGAACAGCCCCAGCATTTT
CAWSSGRGAEQPQHF
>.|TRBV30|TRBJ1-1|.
TGTGCCTGGGTCGACAGTTATAACACTGAAGCTTTCTTT
CAWVDSYNTEAFF
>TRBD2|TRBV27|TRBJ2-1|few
TGTGCCAGCCGGGGGTCCAAGACTAGCGGGAGCACCTACAATGAGCAGTTCTTC
CASRGSKTSGSTYNEQFF